The present entry profiles one TCR beta chain with its context. Its antigen is unidentified. This record belongs to a study of T cell responses to AZD1222 COVID-19 vaccine. Regarding the study as a whole: Within unmutated variant regions lay the reported targets of nearly half of spike-specific TCRs. Vaccination with two AZD1222 doses was followed by a rise in Spike-specific TCR breadth and depth. A mostly white British donor set with more females was recruited, and clonal diversity was possibly underestimated. After the peak T cell response, and only then, were repertoires sampled.

Produced via immunoSEQ multiplex PCR; TCRdb's table is partial and in-frame only. The table lists some 150,000 clones, more than 85% of them singletons. V was cut by 1 base and J by 2 bases, with 20 bases left in between. Germline values: CDR1 LGHNA, CDR2 YNFKEQ. CDR3 size: 18 residues. This rearrangement joins TRBV4-2 to TRBJ1-1, with D hard to call. Material: peripheral blood, obtained on day 0 of AZD1222 vaccination. The TCR sequence derives from an adult in good health. The CDR3, as DNA: TGTGCCAGCAGCCAAGGAGTAGGGCAAATCGCAGGAAACACTGAAGCTTTCTTT. The encoded protein is CASSQGVGQIAGNTEAFF.